Sequencing of this T cell receptor beta chain was carried out in a study of T cell responses to AZD1222 COVID-19 vaccine. Notes on the study in general: After two AZD1222 doses, spike-specific TCR breadth and depth rose versus day 0. Most donors were white British and more were female, and clonal diversity was possibly underestimated. Reportedly, nearly half of unique spike TCRs recognized epitopes outside B.1.351/B.1.1.7 mutations. Dominant CD4 TCR responses targeted spike regions 160-218 and 743-854.

The data were produced by immunoSEQ multiplex PCR, yet TCRdb's version contains in-frame clones alone and is incomplete. The sample contains 100,000 to 150,000 clones, about nine tenths of which appear only once. A remark on this clone: No antigen is known for it.

The CDR3 contains 13 residues. Trimming removed 7 bases from V and 5 bases from J; junction bases left unmatched: 5. The material sequenced was peripheral blood, taken on day 0 of AZD1222 vaccination. V gene TRBV12-3 or TRBV12-4 combines with J gene TRBJ1-5, with 7 bases fitting TRBD1. This clonotype was sampled from an adult in good health. In DNA, the CDR3 is TGTGCCAGCAAGAGGGGGCGAGATCAGCCCCAGCATTTT. Translation gives CASKRGRDQPQHF.